This T cell receptor beta chain emerged from a study of shared clonotypes between healthy human individuals. On the study more broadly: A few men and two women, aged 18 to 49, were donors. General observations from the study: The sharing of 4.5% to 6.5% of naive CD4 clonotypes was seen across several donors.

The V gene lost 2 bases and the J gene lost 0 bases, with 11 bases spanning the gap. Germline V gene data show CDR1 as MGHRA and CDR2 as YSYEKL. CDR3 length equals 15 residues. It was into CD45RA+ naive and CD45RA-negative memory subsets that the CD4+ cells were split. The material for each subset, its genomic DNA, was split evenly across several immunoSEQ plates. The method was immunoSEQ multiplex PCR; TCRdb's version includes in-frame clones alone and lacks a portion of them. The data contain 2 million to 3 million clones, around 90% of them singletons. As regards this clone: Antigen: not known.

This TCR was sampled from a man aged 18 to 29 in good health. The gene calls are TRBV4-1 and TRBJ2-7; D tentatively reads TRBD1 or TRBD2 (5 bases each). Input material: naive CD4+ T cells sorted from blood. Subset denoted: CD45RA+ positively selected. The CDR3 DNA is TGCGCCAGCAGCCAATTGGGGACCGTCTCCTACGAGCAGTACTTC. Amino acid sequence: CASSQLGTVSYEQYF.